The sequence of this T cell receptor beta chain was determined in a study of blood T cell repertoires in COVID-19. About the research overall: The United States, Italy and Spain supplied acute and convalescent COVID-19 samples. Sources were T cells, B-cell-depleted T cells, or PBMCs; the material itself was cDNA or gDNA.

Under the authors' procedure: Cell counts per sample came from amplifying reference gene primers. Assay used: immunoSEQ multiplex PCR; TCRdb lists only in-frame clones, some missing. That table is the source of V, J and clone size, and D and trimming were worked out from the DNA. Of more than 90,000 clones detected, over 75% appear once; the ten largest clones hold 9.5% to 15%. The CDR3 extends over 13 amino acids. CDR1 SGHTA and CDR2 FQGNSA come from the germline V gene. V lost 4 bases to trimming and J lost 8 bases, with 12 bases between them. Sequenced material: peripheral blood. The chain recombines TRBV7-2 with TRBJ2-1, with D tentatively TRBD2 (5 bases). The TCR originated in a human donor in a cohort sampled during active COVID-19. The CDR3 sequence is CASSSGLVHEQFF. CDR3 coding DNA: TGTGCCAGCAGCTCTGGACTGGTTCATGAGCAGTTCTTC.